Listed below are T cell receptor beta chains from one sample, sequenced in a study of patients and donors after allogeneic stem cell transplantation. TCRdb re-called the RT-PCR reads with MiXCR, one entry per CDR3 protein. The profile shows some 960,000 distinct CDR3 sequences, approximately 19% of them singletons. The material sequenced was blood, either unsorted or a sorted T cell fraction (not recorded which). The receptor set was obtained from a human donor who was either an allogeneic HSCT recipient or a stem cell or donor lymphocyte infusion donor (not recorded which). It is not recorded whose cells these are; they may come from a transplant donor. Both conserved end residues are part of each CDR3. A D gene is named only where the DNA matches it firmly. Not all rows give a size; the values are once, few, many and, for expanded clones, a class.

TRBJ2-2 . TRBV5-6 TRBD1 CASSVGTGGFTGELFF TGTGCCAGCAGCGTCGGGACAGGGGGTTTCACCGGGGAGCTGTTTTTT
TRBJ1-5 few TRBV20-1 TRBD1 CSATGQSNQPQHF TGCAGTGCTACGGGACAGAGCAATCAGCCCCAGCATTTT
TRBJ2-1 few TRBV29-1 . CSVGASFEQFF TGCAGCGTAGGGGCTAGTTTTGAGCAGTTCTTC
TRBJ2-2 . TRBV7-2 . CASSAESVLAGELFF TGTGCCAGCAGCGCCGAATCGGTCCTGGCCGGGGAGCTGTTTTTT
TRBJ2-2 . TRBV4-3 . CASSQAQWGAGELFF TGCGCCAGCAGCCAAGCCCAGTGGGGAGCCGGGGAGCTGTTTTTT
TRBJ2-2 few TRBV6-4 TRBD2 CASSVLAGVAGELFF TGTGCCAGCAGTGTACTAGCGGGAGTAGCCGGGGAGCTGTTTTTT
TRBJ1-1 few TRBV11-2 . CASSLGSIAGRAFF TGTGCCAGCAGCTTAGGCTCCATTGCGGGGAGAGCTTTCTTT
TRBJ1-5 . TRBV5-5 . CASSLGVGAGNQPQHF TGTGCCAGCAGCTTGGGTGTCGGGGCGGGAAATCAGCCCCAGCATTTT
TRBJ2-1 few TRBV11-2 TRBD2 CASSSIAGGSYNEQFF TGTGCCAGCAGCTCCATAGCGGGGGGGTCCTACAATGAGCAGTTCTTC
TRBJ1-1 few TRBV6-5 . CASSYSRGVNTEAFF TGTGCCAGCAGTTACTCAAGGGGAGTCAACACTGAAGCTTTCTTT
TRBJ2-5 many TRBV12-3/TRBV12-4 . CASSFTKDEETQYF TGTGCCAGCAGTTTTACGAAGGACGAAGAGACCCAGTACTTC
TRBJ1-1 . TRBV7-9 . CASSFLHRNTEAFF TGTGCCAGCAGCTTCTTACACAGGAACACTGAAGCTTTCTTT
TRBJ2-3 few TRBV4-1 . CASSQVRGSADTQYF TGCGCCAGCAGCCAAGTGCGGGGTTCGGCAGATACGCAGTATTTT
TRBJ2-3 . TRBV4-1 . CASSQVNPGGRDTQYF TGCGCCAGCAGCCAAGTCAATCCCGGGGGCAGGGATACGCAGTATTTT
TRBJ2-3 few TRBV30 . CAWSDGTSTDTQYF TGTGCCTGGAGTGACGGGACTAGCACAGATACGCAGTATTTT
TRBJ2-7 . TRBV20-1 TRBD1 CSASPQDRGRNEQYF TGCAGTGCTTCCCCCCAGGACAGGGGGCGCAACGAGCAGTACTTC
TRBJ2-7 . TRBV20-1 TRBD2 CSARDLLAGESYEQYF TGCAGTGCTAGAGATCTACTAGCGGGGGAGTCCTACGAGCAGTACTTC
TRBJ2-2 few TRBV3-1 TRBD2 CASSQDRGLAGGTGELFF TGTGCCAGCAGCCAAGATAGGGGGCTAGCGGGAGGCACCGGGGAGCTGTTTTTT
TRBJ2-3 few TRBV6-5 . CASSYDHLDTQYF TGTGCCAGCAGTTACGACCACTTGGATACGCAGTATTTT
TRBJ2-7 few TRBV7-2 TRBD2 CASSLGKLAGVDEQYF TGTGCCAGCAGCTTAGGAAAACTAGCGGGAGTAGATGAGCAGTACTTC
TRBJ2-1 . TRBV20-1 TRBD1 CSAPDRGRNEQFF TGCAGTGCCCCGGACAGGGGAAGAAATGAGCAGTTCTTC
TRBJ1-2 many TRBV4-1 TRBD1 CASSQKGQALNYGYTF TGCGCCAGCAGCCAGAAAGGACAGGCCCTTAACTATGGCTACACCTTC
TRBJ2-7 . TRBV7-2 . CASSFTRAADEQYF TGTGCCAGCAGCTTTACCCGCGCCGCCGACGAGCAGTACTTC
TRBJ1-6 few TRBV27 . CASGMPPRVPLHF TGTGCCAGCGGGATGCCTCCCAGGGTACCCCTCCACTTT